Below, 19 T cell receptor beta chains from the same sample are listed, as sequenced in a study of blood T cell repertoires in COVID-19 (dated by TCRdb to the early 2020s). Libraries were built with the immunoSEQ multiplex PCR assay. TCRdb provides this immuneACCESS table in a form limited to in-frame rearrangements. Some clones are lacking; in checked studies, under half of them reflect an unresolved V gene, and why the rest are absent is not known. In this sample the table shows about 120,000 clones, about 85% of which occur a single time. The ten top clones hold about 3.9% of the sample. Sequenced: peripheral blood. Source of these receptors: a man aged 55-75 years with acute or convalescent COVID-19.

The rearrangement links TRBV7-2 to TRBJ1-5, with D possibly matching TRBD1 (5 bases). This CDR3 has 15 amino acids. Deletions cut 0 bases from V and 5 bases from J, with 11 bases between. Germline V lookup: CDR1 SGHTA, CDR2 FQGNSA. The CDR3 loop reads CASSLAGGIYQPQHF. CDR3 nucleotides: TGTGCCAGCAGCTTAGCGGGGGGGATCTATCAGCCCCAGCATTTT.

CDR3 DNA sequence: TGTGCCAGCAGCTTAATGGCCAGCTCCTACGAGCAGTACTTC. As protein: CASSLMASSYEQYF. The chain has TRBV7-2 and TRBJ2-7; D gene unclear. V was trimmed by 2 bases and J by 0 bases, leaving 8 bases between them. Germline loops: CDR1 SGHTA, CDR2 FQGNSA. The CDR3 spans 14 residues.

This clone was found once. This chain connects TRBV19 to TRBJ2-7, with 8 bases identical to TRBD2. This CDR3 is built from 14 residues. Trimming at V came to 5 bases and at J to 6 bases, leaving 9 bases not matched to a gene. Germline CDR1 reads LNHDA; CDR2 reads SQIVND (reference sequence). This CDR3 is CASSVTSGTSEQYF. The CDR3 DNA reads as TGTGCCAGTAGTGTTACTAGCGGTACGAGCGAGCAGTACTTC. The complete variable domain, with remaining parts taken from reference TRBV19 and TRBJ2-7, reads DGGITQSPKYLFRKEGQNVTLSCEQNLNHDAMYWYRQDPGQGLRLIYYSQIVNDFQKGDIAEGYSVSREKKESFPLTVTSAQKNPTAFYLCASSVTSGTSEQYFGPGTRLTVT.

The CDR3 sequence: CASSETRSSGANVLTF. The CDR3 DNA sequence: TGTGCCAGCAGTGAAACCAGAAGCTCTGGGGCCAACGTCCTGACTTTC. This chain joins TRBV2 and TRBJ2-6; D is unclear. Looked up from germline, CDR1 is SNHLY and CDR2 is FYNNEI. The CDR3 contains 16 residues. V was trimmed by 2 bases and J by 0 bases, leaving 8 bases between them.

The chain combines TRBV15 with TRBJ1-1, with 12 positions matching TRBD1. The V gene's germline CDR1 is LNHNV and CDR2 YYDKDF (reference sequence). Unmatched junction bases numbered 6, after V lost 1 base and J lost 6 bases. The CDR3 loop spans 16 amino acids. The CDR3 loop is CATSRGRGTGGSEAFF. For the CDR3, the DNA is TGTGCCACCAGCAGAGGGAGAGGGACAGGGGGCTCTGAAGCTTTCTTT.

The V and J genes are TRBV29-1 and TRBJ2-7, with TRBD1 identical over 7 bases. The CDR3 loop spans 14 amino acids. J was trimmed by 2 bases and V by 4 bases; bases with no gene match: 8. Germline V gene sequence: CDR1 SQVTM, CDR2 ANQGSEA. CDR3 protein: CSVGGPGGTYEQYF. CDR3 sequence (DNA): TGCAGCGTTGGAGGCCCAGGGGGTACCTACGAGCAGTACTTC.

The chain recombines TRBV29-1 with TRBJ2-2, with 9 bases that match TRBD1. The V gene's germline CDR1 is SQVTM and CDR2 ANQGSEA. V was clipped by 6 bases and J by 5 bases; unmatched bases: 4. The CDR3 spans 13 residues. The CDR3 nucleotides are TGCAGCGTGGACAGGGGTACAACCGGGGAGCTGTTTTTT. Translating it yields CSVDRGTTGELFF.

The rearrangement joins TRBV5-1 to TRBJ2-5; the match to TRBD1 covers 10 bases. Germline V lookup: CDR1 SGHRS, CDR2 YFSETQ. CDR3 size: 16 residues. After removal of 3 bases from V and 4 bases from J, the junction contained 9 bases not matched to a gene. CDR3 amino acids: CASSSETGGRGETQYF. The CDR3 coding sequence is TGCGCCAGCAGCTCGGAGACAGGGGGCCGGGGAGAGACCCAGTACTTC.

V gene TRBV13 combines with J gene TRBJ2-7, with 14 positions matching TRBD2. The germline V gene encodes CDR1 PRHDT and CDR2 FYEKMQ (reference sequence). The CDR3 consists of 16 residues. J lost 2 bases, V lost 5 bases, and 5 bases had no gene match. The CDR3 spells CASSTRTSGRPYEQYF. DNA for the CDR3: TGTGCCAGCAGCACTCGGACTAGCGGGAGGCCCTACGAGCAGTACTTC.

The chain combines TRBV29-1 with TRBJ2-7, with 12 bases lining up with TRBD2. CDR1 is SQVTM and CDR2 is ANQGSEA in the germline V gene. The CDR3 extends over 16 amino acids. Trimming took 5 bases from V and 0 from J; bases not matched to a gene: 8. The CDR3 spells CSVSGTSGLSSYEQYF. For the CDR3, the DNA is TGCAGCGTTTCCGGGACTAGCGGGCTTAGCTCCTACGAGCAGTACTTC.

The chain joins TRBV4-2 to TRBJ1-5; TRBD1 agrees at 11 bases. The CDR3 is made up of 15 amino acids. With V trimmed by 6 bases and J by 4 bases, 5 bases remained unmatched. Per the germline V gene, CDR1 is LGHNA and CDR2 is YNFKEQ. CDR3 sequence (DNA): TGTGCCAGCAGATTGGGGACAGGGGGTAATCAGCCCCAGCATTTT. The encoded protein is CASRLGTGGNQPQHF.

The V gene is TRBV29-1, the J gene TRBJ1-5; no firm D call. Germline V lookup: CDR1 SQVTM, CDR2 ANQGSEA. This CDR3 contains 12 residues. Trimming left V 4 bases short and J 6 bases short, with 10 bases between. The DNA of the CDR3 is TGCAGCGTTGGCGAGGGTAGTCAGCCCCAGCATTTT. It specifies CSVGEGSQPQHF.

This clone was found many times. V gene TRBV4-2 combines with J gene TRBJ1-2, with D perhaps matching TRBD1 (6 bases). V was pared by 3 bases and J by 2 bases, with 16 bases between. The CDR3 sequence is 16 residues long. Germline values: CDR1 LGHNA, CDR2 YNFKEQ. The CDR3 DNA reads TGTGCCAGCAGCCACGCCGCGACAGGAGGAAACTATGGCTACACCTTC. Translation gives CASSHAATGGNYGYTF.

The rearrangement links TRBV5-1 to TRBJ2-1, with 10 bases identical to TRBD2. Germline values: CDR1 SGHRS, CDR2 YFSETQ. J was trimmed by 6 bases and V by 1 base; bases with no gene match: 7. CDR3 size: 16 residues. The CDR3, as DNA: TGCGCCAGCAGCTTGCTAGGGACTAGCGTTTCCAATGAGCAGTTCTTC. The encoded protein is CASSLLGTSVSNEQFF.

The J gene is TRBJ2-1, the V gene TRBV5-1; TRBD2 aligns across 10 bases. Germline-derived CDR1 and CDR2 are SGHRS and YFSETQ. V gave up 0 bases and J gave up 4 bases; unmatched junction bases: 19. CDR3 length equals 21 residues. The CDR3 DNA reads as TGCGCCAGCAGCTTGGTGATCCGGGGGCACGGGACTAGCGACCTATACAATGAGCAGTTCTTC. This translates into CASSLVIRGHGTSDLYNEQFF.

This rearrangement joins TRBV19 to TRBJ2-5; a weak D match, TRBD2 (6 bases). There are 14 residues in the CDR3. Germline CDR1 is LNHDA and CDR2 is SQIVND (reference sequence). Trimming took 7 bases from V and 4 from J, leaving 16 bases between them. Written as DNA, the CDR3 is TGTGCCAGTAATGTTGGCCGGGGGACAGAGACCCAGTACTTC. Its protein product is CASNVGRGTETQYF. The variable domain in full, with the rest retrieved from reference TRBV19 and TRBJ2-5, is DGGITQSPKYLFRKEGQNVTLSCEQNLNHDAMYWYRQDPGQGLRLIYYSQIVNDFQKGDIAEGYSVSREKKESFPLTVTSAQKNPTAFYLCASNVGRGTETQYFGPGTRLLVL.

This clone was counted a few times. The chain employs TRBV7-3 and TRBJ2-1; a possible D gene is TRBD1 (5 bases). CDR1 SGHTA and CDR2 FQGTGA come from the germline V gene. V lost 3 bases and J lost 10, with 16 bases in between. CDR3 size: 14 residues. CDR3 nucleotide sequence: TGTGCCAGCAGCTTGGCCTCAGGGTTTCCCGAGCAGTTCTTC. This translates into CASSLASGFPEQFF.

CDR3 sequence: CASSRSFSGGTEAFF. CDR3 nucleotides: TGTGCCAGTAGTAGGTCCTTTTCAGGGGGCACTGAAGCTTTCTTT. The chain carries TRBV19 and TRBJ1-1; 7 bases agree with TRBD1. Germline V gene data show CDR1 as LNHDA and CDR2 as SQIVND (reference sequence). This CDR3 has 15 amino acids. J gave up 4 bases and V 4 bases, and 9 bases lay outside the gene matches. The whole variable domain, filled in from reference TRBV19 and TRBJ1-1, reads DGGITQSPKYLFRKEGQNVTLSCEQNLNHDAMYWYRQDPGQGLRLIYYSQIVNDFQKGDIAEGYSVSREKKESFPLTVTSAQKNPTAFYLCASSRSFSGGTEAFFGQGTRLTVV.

The V gene is TRBV5-1, the J gene TRBJ1-2, with D possibly being TRBD1 (5 bases). Germline V gene sequence: CDR1 SGHRS, CDR2 YFSETQ. V was cut by 0 bases and J by 7 bases, with 13 bases left in between. This CDR3 region has 14 residues. The DNA for the CDR3 is TGCGCCAGCAGCTTGGACCAAACAGGTTCTGGCTACACCTTC. Amino acid sequence: CASSLDQTGSGYTF.